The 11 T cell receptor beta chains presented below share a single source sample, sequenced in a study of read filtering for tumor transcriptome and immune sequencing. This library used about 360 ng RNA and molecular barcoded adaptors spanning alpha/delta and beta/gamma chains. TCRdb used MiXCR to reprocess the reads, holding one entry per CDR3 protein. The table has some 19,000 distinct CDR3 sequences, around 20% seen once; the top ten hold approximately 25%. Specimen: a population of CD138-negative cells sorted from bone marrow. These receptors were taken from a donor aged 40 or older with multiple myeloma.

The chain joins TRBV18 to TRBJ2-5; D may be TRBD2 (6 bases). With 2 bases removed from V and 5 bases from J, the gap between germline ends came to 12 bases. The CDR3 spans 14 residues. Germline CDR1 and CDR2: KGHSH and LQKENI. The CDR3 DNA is TGTGCCAGCTCACCAGCGGGAAAATCGGAGACCCAGTACTTC. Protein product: CASSPAGKSETQYF.

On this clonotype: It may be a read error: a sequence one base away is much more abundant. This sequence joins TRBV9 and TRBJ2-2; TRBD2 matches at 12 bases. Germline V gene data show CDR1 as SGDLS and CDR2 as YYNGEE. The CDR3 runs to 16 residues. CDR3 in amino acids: CASSATSGSNTGEPFF. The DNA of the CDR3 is TGTGCCAGCAGTGCGACTAGCGGGAGTAACACCGGGGAGCCGTTTTTT.

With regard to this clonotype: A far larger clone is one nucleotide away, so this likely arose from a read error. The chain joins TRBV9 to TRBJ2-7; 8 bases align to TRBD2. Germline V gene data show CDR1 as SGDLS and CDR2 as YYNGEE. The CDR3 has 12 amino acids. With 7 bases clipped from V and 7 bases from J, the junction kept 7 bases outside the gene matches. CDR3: CASGKAGVEQYF. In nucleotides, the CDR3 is TGTGCCAGCGGTAAAGCGGGAGTAGAGCAGTACTTC.

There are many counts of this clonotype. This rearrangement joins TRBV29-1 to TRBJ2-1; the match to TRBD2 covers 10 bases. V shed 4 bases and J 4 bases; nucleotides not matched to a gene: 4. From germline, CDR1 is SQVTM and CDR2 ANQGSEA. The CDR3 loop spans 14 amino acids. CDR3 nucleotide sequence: TGCAGCGTTGGACTAGCGGGCCTTTACAATGAGCAGTTCTTC. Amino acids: CSVGLAGLYNEQFF.

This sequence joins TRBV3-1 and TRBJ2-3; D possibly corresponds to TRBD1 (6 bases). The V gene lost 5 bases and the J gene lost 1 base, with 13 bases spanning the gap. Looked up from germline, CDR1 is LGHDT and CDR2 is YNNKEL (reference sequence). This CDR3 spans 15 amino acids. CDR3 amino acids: CASSLQGKGTDTQYF. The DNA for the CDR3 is TGTGCCAGCAGCTTACAGGGTAAAGGCACAGATACGCAGTATTTT.

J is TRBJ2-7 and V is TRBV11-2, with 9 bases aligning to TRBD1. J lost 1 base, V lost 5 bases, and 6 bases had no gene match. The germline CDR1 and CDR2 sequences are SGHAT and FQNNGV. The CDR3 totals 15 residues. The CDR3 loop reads CASSQGQGNSYEQYF. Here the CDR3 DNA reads TGTGCCAGCAGCCAAGGACAGGGGAATTCCTACGAGCAGTACTTC.

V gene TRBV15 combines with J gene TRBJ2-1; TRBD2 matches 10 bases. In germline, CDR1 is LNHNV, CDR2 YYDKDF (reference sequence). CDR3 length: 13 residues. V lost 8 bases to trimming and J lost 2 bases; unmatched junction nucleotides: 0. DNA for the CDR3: TGTGCCACCGGGACTAGCGCCTACAATGAGCAGTTCTTC. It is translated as CATGTSAYNEQFF.

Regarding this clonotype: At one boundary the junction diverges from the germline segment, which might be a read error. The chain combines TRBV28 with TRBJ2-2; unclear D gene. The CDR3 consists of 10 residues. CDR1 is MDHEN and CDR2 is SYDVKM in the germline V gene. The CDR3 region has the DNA TGTGCCACCAGTACCGGGGAGCTGTTTTTT. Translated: CATSTGELFF. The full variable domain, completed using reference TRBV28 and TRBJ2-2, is DVKVTQSSRYLVKRTGEKVFLECVQDMDHENMFWYRQDPGLGLRLIYFSYDVKMKEKGDIPEGYSVSREKKERFSLILESASTNQTSMYLCATSTGELFFGEGSRLTVL.

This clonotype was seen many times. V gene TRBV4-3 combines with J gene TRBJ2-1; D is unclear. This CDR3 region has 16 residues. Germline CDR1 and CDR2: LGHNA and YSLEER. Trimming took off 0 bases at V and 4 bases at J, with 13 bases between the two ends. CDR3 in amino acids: CASSQDLVGGYNEQFF. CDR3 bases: TGCGCCAGCAGCCAAGATTTGGTTGGCGGTTACAATGAGCAGTTCTTC.

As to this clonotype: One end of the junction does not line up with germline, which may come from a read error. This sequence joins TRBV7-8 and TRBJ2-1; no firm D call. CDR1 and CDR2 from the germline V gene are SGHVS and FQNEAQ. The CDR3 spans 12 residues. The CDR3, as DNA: TGTGCCAGCTGCTTAGACGCCCATGAGCAGTCCTTC. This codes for CASCLDAHEQSF.

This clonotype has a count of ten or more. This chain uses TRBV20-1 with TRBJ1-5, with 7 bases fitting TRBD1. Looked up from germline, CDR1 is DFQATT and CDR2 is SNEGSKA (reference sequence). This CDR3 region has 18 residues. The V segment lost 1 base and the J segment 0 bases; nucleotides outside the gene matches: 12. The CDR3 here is CSARGFTGDLYSNQPQHF. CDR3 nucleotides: TGCAGTGCTAGAGGGTTTACAGGGGACCTATATAGCAATCAGCCCCAGCATTTT.